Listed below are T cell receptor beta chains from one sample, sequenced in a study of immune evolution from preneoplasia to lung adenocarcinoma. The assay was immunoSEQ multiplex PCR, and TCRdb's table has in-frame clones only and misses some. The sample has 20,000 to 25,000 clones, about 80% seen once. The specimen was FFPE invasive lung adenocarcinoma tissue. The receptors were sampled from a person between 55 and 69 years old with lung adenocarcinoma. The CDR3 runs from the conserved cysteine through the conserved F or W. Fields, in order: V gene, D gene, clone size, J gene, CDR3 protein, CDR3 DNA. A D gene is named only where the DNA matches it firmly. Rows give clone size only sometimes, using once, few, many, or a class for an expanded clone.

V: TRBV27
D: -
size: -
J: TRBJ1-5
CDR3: CASKGGPLNQPQHF
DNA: TGTGCCAGCAAGGGGGGGCCCTTAAATCAGCCCCAGCATTTT

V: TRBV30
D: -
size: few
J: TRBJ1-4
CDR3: CAWSGFELGKLFF
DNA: TGTGCCTGGAGTGGATTCGAGCTGGGGAAACTGTTTTTT

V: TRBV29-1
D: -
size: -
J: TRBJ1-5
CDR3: CSVSTGPNQPQHF
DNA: TGCAGCGTCTCGACGGGCCCCAATCAGCCCCAGCATTTT

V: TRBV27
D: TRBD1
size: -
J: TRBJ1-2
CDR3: CASSSSNLTGPTTSMGYTF
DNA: TGTGCCAGCAGTTCGAGCAACTTGACAGGGCCCACGACCTCTATGGGCTACACCTTC

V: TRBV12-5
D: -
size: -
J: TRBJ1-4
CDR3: CASGYRDGLDEKLFF
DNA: TGTGCTAGTGGTTACAGGGATGGGCTTGATGAAAAACTGTTTTTT

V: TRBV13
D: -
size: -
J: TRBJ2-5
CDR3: CASSLGAVTQETQYF
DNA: TGTGCCAGCAGCTTAGGCGCCGTAACCCAAGAGACCCAGTACTTC

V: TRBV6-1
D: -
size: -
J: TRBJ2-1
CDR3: CASSEKDENEQFF
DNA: TGTGCCAGCAGTGAAAAGGATGAGAATGAGCAGTTCTTC

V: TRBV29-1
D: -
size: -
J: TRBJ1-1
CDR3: CSVLIGEGTEAFF
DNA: TGCAGCGTTCTCATAGGGGAGGGCACTGAAGCTTTCTTT

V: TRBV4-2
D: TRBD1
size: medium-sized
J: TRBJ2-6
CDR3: CASSQVGQGSGANVLTF
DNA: TGTGCCAGCAGCCAAGTAGGACAGGGGTCTGGGGCCAACGTCCTGACTTTC

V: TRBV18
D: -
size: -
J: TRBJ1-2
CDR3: CASSPAPSVDYGYTF
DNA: TGTGCCAGCTCACCGGCCCCTTCAGTCGACTATGGCTACACCTTC

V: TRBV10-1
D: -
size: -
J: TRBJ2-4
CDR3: CASSGQFAGSKNIQYF
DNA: TGCGCCAGCAGCGGACAGTTCGCGGGATCCAAAAACATTCAGTACTTC

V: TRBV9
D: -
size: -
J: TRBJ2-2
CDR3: CASSRGLVTGELFF
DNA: TGTGCCAGCTCTAGGGGCTTGGTCACCGGGGAGCTGTTTTTT

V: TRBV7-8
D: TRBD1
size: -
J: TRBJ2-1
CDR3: CASSSRGPPYNEQFF
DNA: TGTGCCAGCAGCTCAAGGGGGCCCCCTTACAATGAGCAGTTCTTC

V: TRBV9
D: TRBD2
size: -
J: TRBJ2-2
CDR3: CASSPPGGVNTGELFF
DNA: TGTGCCAGCAGCCCCCCTGGGGGGGTGAACACCGGGGAGCTGTTTTTT

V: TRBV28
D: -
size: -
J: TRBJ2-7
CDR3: CASSMARGYEQYF
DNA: TGTGCCAGCAGTATGGCCCGCGGCTACGAGCAGTACTTC

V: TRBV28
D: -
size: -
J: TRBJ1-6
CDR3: CASSSPQLYNSSLHF
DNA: TGTGCCAGCAGTTCTCCGCAACTCTATAATTCATCCCTCCACTTT

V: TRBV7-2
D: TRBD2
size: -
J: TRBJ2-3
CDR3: CASSNGGIPDTQYF
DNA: TGTGCCAGCAGCAACGGGGGGATACCAGATACGCAGTATTTT

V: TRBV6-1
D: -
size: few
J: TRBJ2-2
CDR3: CASSEAPGRGELFF
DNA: TGTGCCAGCAGTGAAGCCCCTGGGAGGGGGGAGCTGTTTTTT

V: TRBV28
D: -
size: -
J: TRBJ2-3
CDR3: CASTRGPGTDTQYF
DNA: TGTGCCAGCACCCGGGGGCCGGGGACAGATACGCAGTATTTT

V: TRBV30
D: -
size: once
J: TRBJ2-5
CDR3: CAWSVQGPKTQYF
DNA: TGTGCCTGGAGTGTACAAGGGCCGAAGACCCAGTACTTC

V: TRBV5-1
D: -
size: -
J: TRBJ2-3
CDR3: CASSTGTDTQYF
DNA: TGCGCCAGCAGCACGGGCACAGATACGCAGTATTTT

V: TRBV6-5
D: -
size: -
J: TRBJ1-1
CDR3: CASRGAVDTEAFF
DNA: TGTGCCAGCAGGGGGGCGGTGGACACTGAAGCTTTCTTT

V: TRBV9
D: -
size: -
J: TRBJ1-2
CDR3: CASSARTPPSGGYTF
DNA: TGTGCCAGCAGCGCCCGGACACCTCCCTCGGGGGGCTACACCTTC

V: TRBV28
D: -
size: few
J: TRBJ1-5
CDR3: CASSFKGLFQPQHF
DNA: TGTGCCAGCAGTTTTAAGGGGTTGTTCCAGCCCCAGCATTTT

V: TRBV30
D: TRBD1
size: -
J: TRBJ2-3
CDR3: CAWSTGDRGFTDTQYF
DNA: TGTGCCTGGAGTACGGGAGACAGGGGATTTACAGATACGCAGTATTTT

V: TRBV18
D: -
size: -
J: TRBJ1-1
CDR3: CASSPGANTEAFF
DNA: TGTGCCAGCTCCCCGGGTGCTAACACTGAAGCTTTCTTT

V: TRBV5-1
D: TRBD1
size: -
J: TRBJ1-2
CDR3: CASSAGQGSNYGYTF
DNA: TGCGCCAGCAGCGCAGGACAGGGTTCAAACTATGGCTACACCTTC

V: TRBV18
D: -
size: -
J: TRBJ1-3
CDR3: CASSPSNTNTIYF
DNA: TGTGCCAGCTCACCATCCAATACCAACACCATATATTTT